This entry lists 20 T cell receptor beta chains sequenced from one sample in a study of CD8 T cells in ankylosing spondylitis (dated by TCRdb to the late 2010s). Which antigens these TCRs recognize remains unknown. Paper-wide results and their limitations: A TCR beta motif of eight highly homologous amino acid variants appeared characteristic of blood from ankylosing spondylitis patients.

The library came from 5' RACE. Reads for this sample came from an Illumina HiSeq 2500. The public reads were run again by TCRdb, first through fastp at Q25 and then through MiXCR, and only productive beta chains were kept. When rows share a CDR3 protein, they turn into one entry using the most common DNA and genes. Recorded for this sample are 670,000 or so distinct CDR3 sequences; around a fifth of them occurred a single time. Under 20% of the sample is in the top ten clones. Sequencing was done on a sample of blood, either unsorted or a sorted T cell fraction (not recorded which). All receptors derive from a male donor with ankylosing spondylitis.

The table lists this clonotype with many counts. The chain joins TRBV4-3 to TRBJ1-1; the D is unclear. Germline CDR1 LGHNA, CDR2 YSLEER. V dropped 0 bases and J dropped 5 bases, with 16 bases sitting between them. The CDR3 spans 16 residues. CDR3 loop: CASSQDRSGVVTEAFF. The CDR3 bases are TGCGCCAGCAGCCAAGACAGGTCTGGGGTAGTGACTGAAGCTTTCTTT.

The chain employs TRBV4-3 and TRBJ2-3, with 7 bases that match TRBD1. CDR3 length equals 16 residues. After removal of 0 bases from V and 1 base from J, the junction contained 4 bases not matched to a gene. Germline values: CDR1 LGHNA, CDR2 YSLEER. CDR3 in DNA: TGCGCCAGCAGCCAAGATTCGGGGACAGGCACAGATACGCAGTATTTT. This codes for CASSQDSGTGTDTQYF.

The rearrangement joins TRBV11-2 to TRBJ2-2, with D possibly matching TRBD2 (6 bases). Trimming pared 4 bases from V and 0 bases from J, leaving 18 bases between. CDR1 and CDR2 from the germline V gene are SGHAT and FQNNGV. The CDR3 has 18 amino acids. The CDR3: CASSSPGVRGANTGELFF. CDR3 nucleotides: TGTGCCAGCAGCTCCCCAGGAGTCCGCGGGGCGAACACCGGGGAGCTGTTTTTT. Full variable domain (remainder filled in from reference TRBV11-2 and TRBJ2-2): EAGVAQSPRYKIIEKRQSVAFWCNPISGHATLYWYQQILGQGPKLLIQFQNNGVVDDSQLPKDRFSAERLKGVDSTLKIQPAKLEDSAVYLCASSSPGVRGANTGELFFGEGSRLTVL.

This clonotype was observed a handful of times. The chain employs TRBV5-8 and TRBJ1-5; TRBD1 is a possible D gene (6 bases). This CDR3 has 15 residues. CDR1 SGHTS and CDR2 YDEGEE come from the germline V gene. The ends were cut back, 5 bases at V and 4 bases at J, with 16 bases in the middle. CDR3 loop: CASRSGTLANQPQHF. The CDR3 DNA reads TGTGCCAGCAGGTCCGGGACACTGGCTAATCAGCCCCAGCATTTT. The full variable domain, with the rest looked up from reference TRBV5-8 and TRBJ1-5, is EAGVTQSPTHLIKTRGQQATLRCSPISGHTSVYWYQQALGLGLQFLLWYDEGEERNRGNFPPRFSGRQFPNYSSELNVNALELEDSALYLCASRSGTLANQPQHFGDGTRLSIL.

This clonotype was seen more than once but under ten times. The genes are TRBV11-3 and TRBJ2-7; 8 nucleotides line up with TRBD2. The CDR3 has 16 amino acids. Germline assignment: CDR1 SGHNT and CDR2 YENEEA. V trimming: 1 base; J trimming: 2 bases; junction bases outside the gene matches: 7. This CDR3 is CASSLAKLADPYEQYF. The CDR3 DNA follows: TGTGCCAGCAGCTTAGCAAAACTAGCGGATCCCTACGAGCAGTACTTC.

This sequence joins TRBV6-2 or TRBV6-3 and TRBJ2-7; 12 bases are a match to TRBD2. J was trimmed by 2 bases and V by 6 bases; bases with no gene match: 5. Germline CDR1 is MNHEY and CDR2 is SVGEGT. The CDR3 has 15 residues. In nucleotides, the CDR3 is TGTGCCAGCAGGGAACTAGCGGGAGGACCCTACGAGCAGTACTTC. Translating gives CASRELAGGPYEQYF.

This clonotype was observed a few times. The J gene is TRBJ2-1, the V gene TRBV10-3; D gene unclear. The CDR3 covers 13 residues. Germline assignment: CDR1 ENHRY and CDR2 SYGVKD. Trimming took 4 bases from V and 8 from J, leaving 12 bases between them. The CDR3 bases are TGTGCCATCAGTGTGGGCCCCGGAGATGAGCAGTTCTTC. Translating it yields CAISVGPGDEQFF.

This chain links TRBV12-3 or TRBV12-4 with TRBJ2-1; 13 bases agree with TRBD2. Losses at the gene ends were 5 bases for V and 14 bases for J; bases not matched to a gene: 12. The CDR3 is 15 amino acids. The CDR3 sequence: CASSPRLAGGSGKFF. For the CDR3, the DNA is TGTGCCAGCAGTCCCCGACTAGCGGGGGGCTCAGGGAAGTTCTTC.

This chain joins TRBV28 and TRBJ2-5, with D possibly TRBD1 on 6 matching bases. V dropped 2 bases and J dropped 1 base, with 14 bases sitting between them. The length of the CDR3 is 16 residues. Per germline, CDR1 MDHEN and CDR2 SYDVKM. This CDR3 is CASSLVSRDIQETQYF. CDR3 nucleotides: TGTGCCAGCAGTTTAGTCTCCCGGGACATCCAAGAGACCCAGTACTTC.

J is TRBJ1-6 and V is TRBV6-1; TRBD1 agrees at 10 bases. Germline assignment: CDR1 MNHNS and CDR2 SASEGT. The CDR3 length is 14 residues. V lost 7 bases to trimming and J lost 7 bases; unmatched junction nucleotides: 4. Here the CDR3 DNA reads TGTGCCAGCACCCGGGACAGGGGCAATTCACCCCTCCACTTT. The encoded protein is CASTRDRGNSPLHF.

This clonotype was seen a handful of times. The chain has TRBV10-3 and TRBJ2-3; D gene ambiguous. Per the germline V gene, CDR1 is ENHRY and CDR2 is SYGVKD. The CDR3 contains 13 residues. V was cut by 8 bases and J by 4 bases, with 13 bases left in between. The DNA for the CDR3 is TGTGCCATCGCCGCCCAGCAAGCAGATACGCAGTATTTT. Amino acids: CAIAAQQADTQYF.

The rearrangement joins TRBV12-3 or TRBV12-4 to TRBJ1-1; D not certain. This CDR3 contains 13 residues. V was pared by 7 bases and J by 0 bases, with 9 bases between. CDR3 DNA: TGTGCCAGCACCTACGTTATGAACACTGAAGCTTTCTTT. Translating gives CASTYVMNTEAFF.

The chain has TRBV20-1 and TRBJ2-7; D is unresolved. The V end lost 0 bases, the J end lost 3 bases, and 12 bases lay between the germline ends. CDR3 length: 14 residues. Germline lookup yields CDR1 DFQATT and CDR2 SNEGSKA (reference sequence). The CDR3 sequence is CSAREGNSYYEQYF. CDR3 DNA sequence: TGCAGTGCTAGAGAGGGAAACAGCTACTACGAGCAGTACTTC.

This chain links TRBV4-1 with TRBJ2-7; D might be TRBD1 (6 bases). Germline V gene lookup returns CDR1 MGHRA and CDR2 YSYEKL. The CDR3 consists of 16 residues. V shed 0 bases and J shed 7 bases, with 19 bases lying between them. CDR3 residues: CASSQDWSTGRREQYF. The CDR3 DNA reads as TGCGCCAGCAGCCAAGATTGGTCGACAGGTCGTAGGGAGCAGTACTTC.

The CDR3, as DNA: TGTGCCAGCAGTGCCAGATATTTAGCTAACTATGGCTACACCTTC. Protein: CASSARYLANYGYTF. The rearrangement uses TRBV6-1 and TRBJ1-2; D gene unclear. CDR1 is MNHNS and CDR2 is SASEGT in the germline V gene. This CDR3 is 15 amino acids long. With 4 bases removed from V and 0 bases from J, the gap between germline ends came to 12 bases.

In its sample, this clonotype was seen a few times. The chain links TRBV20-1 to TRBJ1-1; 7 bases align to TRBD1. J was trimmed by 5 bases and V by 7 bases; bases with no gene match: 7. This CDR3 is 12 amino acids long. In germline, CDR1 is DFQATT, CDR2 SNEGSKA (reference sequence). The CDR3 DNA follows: TGCAGTGGCCCGACAGGGAGGACTGAAGCTTTCTTT. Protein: CSGPTGRTEAFF.

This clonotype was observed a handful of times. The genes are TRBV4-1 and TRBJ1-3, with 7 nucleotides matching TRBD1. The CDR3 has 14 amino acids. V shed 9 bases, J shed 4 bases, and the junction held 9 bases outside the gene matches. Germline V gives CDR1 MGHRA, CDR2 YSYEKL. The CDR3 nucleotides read TGCGCCAGTACTGACAGGGTAGGAGGAAACACCATATATTTT. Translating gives CASTDRVGGNTIYF.

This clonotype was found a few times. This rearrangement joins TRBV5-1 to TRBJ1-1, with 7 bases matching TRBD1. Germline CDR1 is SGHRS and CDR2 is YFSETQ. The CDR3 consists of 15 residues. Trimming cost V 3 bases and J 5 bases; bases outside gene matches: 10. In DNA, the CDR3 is TGCGCCAGCAGCTCGACCGACAGGGCAGGAACTGAAGCTTTCTTT. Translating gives CASSSTDRAGTEAFF.

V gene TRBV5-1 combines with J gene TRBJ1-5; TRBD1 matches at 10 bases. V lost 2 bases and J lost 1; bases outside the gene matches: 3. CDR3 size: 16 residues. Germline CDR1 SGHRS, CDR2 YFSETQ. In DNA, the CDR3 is TGCGCCAGCAGCTTTGGACAGGGGGGGAGCAATCAGCCCCAGCATTTT. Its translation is CASSFGQGGSNQPQHF.

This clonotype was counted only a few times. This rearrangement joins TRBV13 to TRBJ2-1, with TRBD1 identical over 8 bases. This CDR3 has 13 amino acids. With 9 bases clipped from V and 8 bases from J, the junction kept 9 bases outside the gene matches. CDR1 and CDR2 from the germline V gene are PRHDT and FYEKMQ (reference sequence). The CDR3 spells CASNRGVGDEQFF. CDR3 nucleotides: TGTGCCAGTAACAGGGGGGTCGGGGATGAGCAGTTCTTC.